These 18 T cell receptor beta chains share one sample of origin, sequenced in a study of blood T cell repertoires in COVID-19. Clones were sequenced by immunoSEQ multiplex PCR, and TCRdb holds only the in-frame ones, with some missing. The table lists 300,000 to 400,000 clones, about 90% of them singletons. The sequencing sample was made of peripheral blood. The receptor set was obtained from a woman in her 70s with COVID-19, enrolled during active disease.

This sequence joins TRBV4-1 and TRBJ1-1; D call uncertain. Germline V lookup: CDR1 MGHRA, CDR2 YSYEKL. The length of the CDR3 is 13 residues. Trimming took off 9 bases at V and 0 bases at J, with 11 bases between the two ends. CDR3 sequence (DNA): TGCGCCAGTTCGCAGGTAATGAACACTGAAGCTTTCTTT. It encodes CASSQVMNTEAFF.

The rearrangement links TRBV28 to TRBJ1-6; possible D gene TRBD1, 5 bases. The CDR3 runs to 17 residues. V gave up 6 bases and J gave up 2 bases, with 17 bases separating them. The germline gives CDR1 MDHEN, CDR2 SYDVKM. CDR3 in amino acids: CASRRGFRWAYNSPLHF. The CDR3 region has the DNA TGTGCCAGCAGAAGGGGATTTCGATGGGCCTATAATTCACCCCTCCACTTT.

This chain joins TRBV3-1 (or the pseudogene TRBV3-2) and TRBJ1-2; possibly TRBD1 for D (6 bases). There are 16 residues in the CDR3. Trimming shortened V by 4 bases and J by 4 bases, and 19 bases separated the two germline ends. CDR1 LGHDT and CDR2 YNNKEL come from the germline V gene (reference sequence). The CDR3 spells CASSPVKGGQTYGYTF. CDR3 DNA: TGTGCCAGCAGCCCAGTGAAGGGGGGGCAGACCTATGGCTACACCTTC.

V usage is TRBV6-4 and J usage is TRBJ2-5; 9 bases match TRBD2. This CDR3 has 16 amino acids. J lost 3 bases, V lost 10 bases, and 15 bases had no gene match. Germline CDR1 is MRHNA and CDR2 is SNTAGT. The CDR3 loop is CANPRATGLAKETQYF. The CDR3 DNA sequence: TGTGCCAACCCTCGGGCCACTGGACTAGCGAAAGAGACCCAGTACTTC.

The gene calls are TRBV19 and TRBJ1-1; D is undetermined. Per the germline V gene, CDR1 is LNHDA and CDR2 is SQIVND (reference sequence). CDR3 length equals 14 residues. Trimming removed 6 bases from V and 1 base from J, with 12 bases in between. DNA for the CDR3: TGTGCCAGTAGCCGCGAACCAGGGAACACTGAAGCTTTCTTT. Its protein product is CASSREPGNTEAFF.

This chain's CDR3 is CASSPGMGAAYGYTF. The CDR3 region has the DNA TGTGCCAGCAGTCCCGGGATGGGGGCTGCCTATGGCTACACCTTC. This chain uses TRBV6-5 with TRBJ1-2; tentative D call: TRBD1 (6 bases). From germline, CDR1 is MNHEY and CDR2 SVGAGI. This CDR3 spans 15 amino acids. V lost 5 bases, J lost 4 bases, and 17 bases lay in between.

This chain uses TRBV4-3 with TRBJ1-3; D uncertain. The V and J ends lost 4 bases and 0 bases respectively, with 13 bases between them. Germline V lookup: CDR1 LGHNA, CDR2 YSLEER. This CDR3 region has 16 residues. CDR3 DNA: TGCGCCAGCAGCCCCCAGACATCGAGCTCTGGAAACACCATATATTTT. It translates to CASSPQTSSSGNTIYF.

The genes are TRBV3-1 (or the pseudogene TRBV3-2) and TRBJ1-1; 10 bases are shared with TRBD1. This CDR3 has 13 residues. The V and J ends lost 4 bases and 8 bases, in that order; junction bases with no gene match: 4. Germline CDR1 LGHDT, CDR2 YNNKEL (reference sequence). The CDR3 spells CASSRQGAFEAFF. Written as DNA, the CDR3 is TGTGCCAGCAGCCGACAGGGGGCCTTCGAAGCTTTCTTT.

This clone was counted at least ten times. This CDR3 is also generated by other DNA sequences in the sample. V usage is TRBV6-2 or TRBV6-3 and J usage is TRBJ2-3; D not resolved. V gave up 1 base and J gave up 5 bases, with 4 bases separating them. Germline V gene sequence: CDR1 MNHEY, CDR2 SVGEGT. The CDR3 consists of 12 residues. Written as DNA, the CDR3 is TGTGCCAGCAGTTACTTCCGAGATACGCAGTATTTT. Protein: CASSYFRDTQYF.

The chain is built from TRBV19 and TRBJ1-2; 9 nucleotides align to TRBD1. The CDR3 extends over 14 amino acids. Per germline, CDR1 LNHDA and CDR2 SQIVND (reference sequence). J was trimmed by 10 bases and V by 5 bases; bases with no gene match: 11. The CDR3 loop is CASSGGRDRAPYTF. The CDR3 region has the DNA TGTGCCAGTAGTGGAGGACGGGACAGGGCCCCCTACACCTTC. The whole variable domain, remainder taken from reference TRBV19 and TRBJ1-2, is DGGITQSPKYLFRKEGQNVTLSCEQNLNHDAMYWYRQDPGQGLRLIYYSQIVNDFQKGDIAEGYSVSREKKESFPLTVTSAQKNPTAFYLCASSGGRDRAPYTFGSGTRLTVV.

This clone was seen only once. The rearrangement joins TRBV9 to TRBJ1-1; 8 nucleotides line up with TRBD1. V trimming: 0 bases; J trimming: 0 bases; junction bases outside the gene matches: 4. This CDR3 spans 16 amino acids. CDR1 is SGDLS and CDR2 is YYNGEE in the germline V gene. CDR3 residues: CASSVGQGPMNTEAFF. In DNA form, the CDR3 reads TGTGCCAGCAGCGTAGGACAGGGGCCGATGAACACTGAAGCTTTCTTT.

The V call is TRBV7-2, the J call TRBJ2-7, with D possibly matching TRBD2 (7 bases). The CDR3 contains 18 residues. Per germline, CDR1 SGHTA and CDR2 FQGNSA. V lost 5 bases and J lost 0, with 23 bases in between. The CDR3 loop is CASSPRAGGGLGSYEQYF. CDR3 DNA: TGTGCCAGCAGCCCTCGTGCTGGGGGGGGGCTTGGCTCCTACGAGCAGTACTTC.

The chain uses TRBV7-9 and TRBJ1-5; TRBD1 might be the D (5 bases). Trimming stripped 5 bases from V and 10 bases from J, with 15 bases between. This CDR3 has 13 residues. Germline V gene data show CDR1 as SEHNR and CDR2 as FQNEAQ (reference sequence). CDR3 residues: CASSPNLDRPQHF. The DNA for the CDR3 is TGTGCCAGCAGCCCTAACCTCGACAGACCCCAGCATTTT.

This sequence joins TRBV5-6 and TRBJ1-6, with 7 bases aligning to TRBD1. The V gene's germline CDR1 is SGHDT and CDR2 YYEEEE. Trimming removed 5 bases from V and 5 bases from J; junction bases left unmatched: 7. This CDR3 has 15 residues. The CDR3: CASRWSGTDNSPLHF. The CDR3 DNA sequence: TGTGCCAGCAGATGGTCGGGGACAGATAATTCACCCCTCCACTTT.

The J gene is TRBJ2-1, the V gene TRBV24-1, with no clear D. Trimming cost V 5 bases and J 9 bases, with 10 bases left between them. The CDR3 runs to 12 residues. Germline CDR1 reads KGHDR; CDR2 reads SFDVKD. CDR3 amino acids: CATSADRSEQFF. CDR3 DNA sequence: TGTGCCACCAGTGCTGATCGGTCTGAGCAGTTCTTC.

The chain joins TRBV11-2 to TRBJ1-1, with TRBD1 identical over 7 bases. Per the germline V gene, CDR1 is SGHAT and CDR2 is FQNNGV. This CDR3 region has 14 residues. The J segment lost 1 base and the V segment lost 3 bases, leaving 2 bases of the junction unmatched. CDR3 region: CASSFRDRNTEAFF. CDR3 DNA: TGTGCCAGCAGCTTCCGGGACAGGAACACTGAAGCTTTCTTT.

The count of this clone is one. The chain is built from TRBV15 and TRBJ1-2; D is undetermined. Germline-derived CDR1 and CDR2 are LNHNV and YYDKDF (reference sequence). The CDR3 is 12 amino acids. Deletions cut 5 bases from V and 4 bases from J, with 8 bases between. The CDR3: CATSSSGYGYTF. The CDR3 coding sequence is TGTGCCACCAGCTCCTCAGGCTATGGCTACACCTTC.

This clone was counted only a few times. The chain links TRBV19 to TRBJ1-4; 8 bases agree with TRBD1. The junction had 6 bases not matched to a gene; V was cut back by 4 bases and J by 8 bases. Germline CDR1 LNHDA, CDR2 SQIVND (reference sequence). This CDR3 region has 14 residues. CDR3 loop: CASSSSGGEEKLFF. For the CDR3, the DNA is TGTGCCAGTAGTAGCTCAGGGGGCGAGGAAAAACTGTTTTTT.